These 25 T cell receptor beta chains share one sample of origin, sequenced in a study of T cell responses to AZD1222 COVID-19 vaccine. The repertoire was sequenced with immunoSEQ multiplex PCR; TCRdb's copy has only in-frame clones and lacks some. The repertoire holds 130,000 to 150,000 clones, with about 90% as singletons. The sample here was peripheral blood, taken 28 days after the second AZD1222 dose. Every receptor here comes from an adult who received the AZD1222 COVID-19 vaccine.

J is TRBJ2-2 and V is TRBV28, with unresolved D. This CDR3 has 14 residues. Trimming removed 3 bases from V and 3 bases from J, with 8 bases in between. The germline gives CDR1 MDHEN, CDR2 SYDVKM. The CDR3 region is CASSFGIHTGELFF. The CDR3 DNA reads as TGTGCCAGCAGTTTCGGCATACACACCGGGGAGCTGTTTTTT.

This clone showed up just a few times. This chain links TRBV19 with TRBJ2-7, with TRBD1 identical over 9 bases. The CDR3 totals 16 residues. Germline CDR1 LNHDA, CDR2 SQIVND (reference sequence). V dropped 5 bases and J dropped 7; count of bases not matched to a gene: 15. CDR3 residues: CASSSGIPGQGGEQYF. CDR3 nucleotide sequence: TGTGCCAGTAGTTCAGGAATACCGGGACAGGGTGGAGAGCAGTACTTC. Together with reference TRBV19 and TRBJ2-7, the CDR3 gives the full variable domain: DGGITQSPKYLFRKEGQNVTLSCEQNLNHDAMYWYRQDPGQGLRLIYYSQIVNDFQKGDIAEGYSVSREKKESFPLTVTSAQKNPTAFYLCASSSGIPGQGGEQYFGPGTRLTVT.

The V call is TRBV6-5, the J call TRBJ1-1, with a possible D match to TRBD1 (6 bases). Trimming took off 2 bases at V and 7 bases at J, with 17 bases between the two ends. Germline V gene lookup returns CDR1 MNHEY and CDR2 SVGAGI. The CDR3 is made up of 15 amino acids. The CDR3 bases are TGTGCCAGCAGTTACGAGGGACACCCGAGACTTGAAGCTTTCTTT. Its translation is CASSYEGHPRLEAFF.

This clone occurred once. The chain recombines TRBV19 with TRBJ2-3; 7 bases fit TRBD2. With V trimmed by 3 bases and J by 5 bases, 2 bases remained unmatched. Germline CDR1 and CDR2: LNHDA and SQIVND (reference sequence). The CDR3 spans 13 residues. Written as DNA, the CDR3 is TGTGCCAGTAGTATGGGGGGGATAGATACGCAGTATTTT. Protein: CASSMGGIDTQYF.

The J gene is TRBJ1-5, the V gene TRBV21-1; the table's D call, TRBD1, was not checked against the DNA. TRBV21-1 has pseudogene status. The CDR3 runs to 18 residues. DNA of the CDR3: TGTGCCAGCAGCAAAGCGGGGCAGTTTGATTCTGGCAATCAGCCCCAGCATTTT. Encoded protein: CASSKAGQFDSGNQPQHF.

The chain recombines TRBV29-1 with TRBJ1-3; 7 nucleotides align to TRBD1. This CDR3 is built from 15 residues. V lost 5 bases to trimming and J lost 2 bases; unmatched junction nucleotides: 9. Germline-derived CDR1 and CDR2 are SQVTM and ANQGSEA. The CDR3 sequence is CSVLWEGAPGNTIYF. The CDR3 nucleotides read TGCAGCGTTTTGTGGGAGGGGGCTCCTGGAAACACCATATATTTT.

This chain uses TRBV27 with TRBJ2-5; 11 bases align to TRBD2. Germline lookup yields CDR1 MNHEY and CDR2 SMNVEV (reference sequence). This CDR3 comprises 17 residues. Trimming at V came to 6 bases and at J to 2 bases, leaving 11 bases not matched to a gene. CDR3 in DNA: TGTGCCAGCAGACCGATCTGGGTAGCGGGAGGGCAAGAGACCCAGTACTTC. It codes for CASRPIWVAGGQETQYF.

The rearrangement joins TRBV5-4 to TRBJ2-2, with 9 bases identical to TRBD2. The CDR3 covers 16 residues. Germline values: CDR1 SGHNT, CDR2 YYREEE (reference sequence). The ends lost 4 bases at V and 3 bases at J; junction bases unmatched: 7. CDR3 amino acids: CASSPAGGGDTGELFF. The CDR3 nucleotides are TGTGCCAGCAGCCCGGCGGGAGGGGGAGACACCGGGGAGCTGTTTTTT.

The gene calls are TRBV4-1 and TRBJ2-2; D possibly corresponds to TRBD2 (6 bases). Trimming removed 0 bases at V and 6 bases at J, with 8 bases between. Germline CDR1 reads MGHRA; CDR2 reads YSYEKL. The length of the CDR3 is 14 residues. The CDR3 spells CASSQEWGAGELFF. The CDR3 region has the DNA TGCGCCAGCAGCCAAGAGTGGGGGGCCGGGGAGCTGTTTTTT.

The CDR3 is CASSQGSRGDTQYF. The CDR3 coding sequence is TGTGCCAGCAGCCAAGGGAGCCGGGGAGATACGCAGTATTTT. The chain employs TRBV3-1 (or the pseudogene TRBV3-2) and TRBJ2-3; a weak D match, TRBD2 (5 bases). V lost 1 base to trimming and J lost 5 bases, with 10 bases between them. The CDR3 is 14 residues long. Germline CDR1 reads LGHDT; CDR2 reads YNNKEL (reference sequence).

The V and J genes are TRBV30 and TRBJ2-7; 11 bases agree with TRBD2. Trimming cost V 3 bases and J 6 bases; bases outside gene matches: 7. The CDR3 has 14 amino acids. CDR1 is GTSNPN and CDR2 is SVGIG in the germline V gene (reference sequence). In nucleotides, the CDR3 is TGTGCCTGGAGCCCACTAGCGGGAGATAGCGAGCAGTACTTC. Its translation is CAWSPLAGDSEQYF.

V usage is TRBV7-2 and J usage is TRBJ1-2; TRBD1 matches 7 bases. Germline V gives CDR1 SGHTA, CDR2 FQGNSA. The CDR3 totals 15 residues. V was clipped by 5 bases and J by 5 bases; unmatched bases: 11. The CDR3 loop reads CASSRPGQEAYGYTF. In DNA form, the CDR3 reads TGTGCCAGCAGCCGCCCCGGACAGGAAGCATATGGCTACACCTTC.

The rearrangement links TRBV19 to TRBJ1-5; TRBD1 matches 7 bases. The V gene's germline CDR1 is LNHDA and CDR2 SQIVND (reference sequence). CDR3 size: 16 residues. With 6 bases clipped from V and 8 bases from J, the junction kept 16 bases outside the gene matches. CDR3 DNA: TGTGCCAGTAGAAAAGCCGGGACAGCCGGTTCGGAGCCCCAGCATTTT. This sequence encodes CASRKAGTAGSEPQHF.

This chain joins TRBV6-1 and TRBJ1-6; 10 positions match TRBD1. V shed 2 bases and J 8 bases; nucleotides not matched to a gene: 6. The CDR3 spans 16 residues. Germline V lookup: CDR1 MNHNS, CDR2 SASEGT. The CDR3 DNA reads as TGTGCCAGCAGTGAATTTGGGACAGGGGCTCATTCACCCCTCCACTTT. Encoded protein: CASSEFGTGAHSPLHF.

The chain uses TRBV10-3 and TRBJ2-5, with D perhaps being TRBD1 or TRBD2 (6 bases each). The length of the CDR3 is 15 residues. V lost 6 bases and J 3 bases, leaving 17 bases between the germline ends. The germline gives CDR1 ENHRY, CDR2 SYGVKD. The CDR3 DNA reads TGTGCCATCAGCAATGAGGGGGGTATAGAAGAGACCCAGTACTTC. Encoded protein: CAISNEGGIEETQYF.

The chain carries TRBV24-1 and TRBJ1-6; the D gene is possibly TRBD1 (6 bases). Germline assignment: CDR1 KGHDR and CDR2 SFDVKD. V was shortened by 4 bases and J by 5 bases, with 17 bases between the two germline ends. CDR3 length: 17 amino acids. The CDR3 loop reads CATSEAGAVWNNSPLHF. The CDR3 DNA follows: TGTGCCACCAGTGAAGCAGGGGCGGTATGGAATAATTCACCCCTCCACTTT.

This chain connects TRBV5-1 to TRBJ2-2; possible D gene TRBD2, 6 bases. The V and J ends lost 5 bases and 5 bases respectively, with 10 bases between them. This CDR3 contains 13 residues. The germline V gene encodes CDR1 SGHRS and CDR2 YFSETQ. CDR3 nucleotide sequence: TGCGCCAGCAGTGGCGGGGTTACCGGGGAGCTGTTTTTT. Translation gives CASSGGVTGELFF.

The V call is TRBV5-1, the J call TRBJ2-1; D is uncertain. There are 15 residues in the CDR3. The germline V and J ends were trimmed by 1 base and 6 bases, with 14 bases remaining between them. Per germline, CDR1 SGHRS and CDR2 YFSETQ. This CDR3 is CASSLSILSSNEQFF. The CDR3 DNA reads as TGCGCCAGCAGCTTGTCGATACTCAGTTCCAATGAGCAGTTCTTC.

The V gene is TRBV10-3, the J gene TRBJ2-2; D is uncertain. Between the trimmed V and J ends, which lost 2 bases and 3 bases, there was a span of 7 bases. The CDR3 spans 14 residues. Germline CDR1 and CDR2: ENHRY and SYGVKD. The CDR3 DNA sequence: TGTGCCATCAGTGAGGAGAGAGACACCGGGGAGCTGTTTTTT. It codes for CAISEERDTGELFF.

The sample holds one count of this clone. The chain uses TRBV3-1 (or the pseudogene TRBV3-2) and TRBJ1-2; possible D gene TRBD1, 6 bases. Trimming cost V 1 base and J 8 bases, with 14 bases left between them. This CDR3 spans 14 amino acids. In germline, CDR1 is LGHDT, CDR2 YNNKEL (reference sequence). The CDR3 coding sequence is TGTGCCAGCAGCCAAGGATATGGGGGCATGGGCTACACCTTC. This encodes CASSQGYGGMGYTF.

The J gene is TRBJ1-6, the V gene TRBV18; 7 nucleotides agree with TRBD1. CDR1 and CDR2 from the germline V gene are KGHSH and LQKENI. This CDR3 region has 16 residues. V trimming: 8 bases; J trimming: 0 bases; junction bases outside the gene matches: 7. CDR3 in DNA: TGTGCCAGCCGGGACAGTGGCAGCTCCTATAATTCACCCCTCCACTTT. It is translated as CASRDSGSSYNSPLHF.

The rearrangement links TRBV7-2 to TRBJ1-2, with 10 positions matching TRBD1. The CDR3 extends over 14 amino acids. Germline CDR1 reads SGHTA; CDR2 reads FQGNSA. Trimming removed 2 bases from V and 7 bases from J; junction bases left unmatched: 4. The CDR3 DNA sequence: TGTGCCAGCAGCTTATCCCGGGACAGGGGTGGCTACACCTTC. It yields the protein CASSLSRDRGGYTF.

This clone is a singleton in its sample. This sequence joins TRBV6-2 or TRBV6-3 and TRBJ2-4, with D possibly being TRBD2 (5 bases). The V end was cut by 4 bases, the J end by 2 bases, with 15 bases between. The germline gives CDR1 MNHEY, CDR2 SVGEGT. The CDR3 has 16 amino acids. The CDR3 bases are TGTGCCAGCAGTTCCTGGAGGCAGCGACCCAAAAACATTCAGTACTTC. It yields the protein CASSSWRQRPKNIQYF.

The chain recombines TRBV27 with TRBJ1-1, with D perhaps matching TRBD1 (6 bases). V lost 5 bases, J lost 10 bases, and 20 bases lay in between. The CDR3 is 14 residues long. Germline lookup yields CDR1 MNHEY and CDR2 SMNVEV (reference sequence). CDR3 residues: CASSALGTPTRAFF. For the CDR3, the DNA is TGTGCCAGCAGTGCTCTAGGGACACCGACGAGAGCTTTCTTT.

This sequence joins TRBV6-6 and TRBJ2-2, with D maybe TRBD1 (5 bases). Germline loops: CDR1 MNHNY, CDR2 SVGAGI (reference sequence). The CDR3 covers 13 residues. The germline V and J ends were trimmed by 8 bases and 0 bases, with 7 bases remaining between them. CDR3 nucleotides: TGTGCCAGCGACAGCACGAACACCGGGGAGCTGTTTTTT. Amino acid sequence: CASDSTNTGELFF.